These 23 T cell receptor beta chains were all obtained from the same sample, sequenced in a study of cytomegalovirus exposure and HLA in healthy donors. Primers for the PCR totalled 60 Vbeta and 13 Jbeta. The data were produced by immunoSEQ multiplex PCR, yet TCRdb's version contains in-frame clones alone and is incomplete. Here the sample spans roughly 80,000 clones, 60% to 80% being singletons. Source material: PBMCs. Receptors were obtained from a woman aged 50 to 60 in good health and CMV-seropositive.

The chain uses TRBV9 and TRBJ2-3; D ambiguous. V was clipped by 3 bases and J by 0 bases, with 11 bases between them. This CDR3 has 15 amino acids. The germline V gene encodes CDR1 SGDLS and CDR2 YYNGEE. The CDR3 bases are TGTGCCAGCAGCGGGAGAGGATCTAGCACAGATACGCAGTATTTT. Translation: CASSGRGSSTDTQYF.

The rearrangement uses TRBV19 and TRBJ1-5; no reliable D call. The germline V and J ends were trimmed by 10 bases and 9 bases, with 16 bases remaining between them. Germline CDR1 and CDR2: LNHDA and SQIVND (reference sequence). CDR3 length equals 12 residues. This CDR3 reads CATKTATGPQHF. CDR3 in DNA: TGTGCCACTAAGACTGCGACGGGGCCCCAGCATTTT. The full variable domain, completed using reference TRBV19 and TRBJ1-5, is DGGITQSPKYLFRKEGQNVTLSCEQNLNHDAMYWYRQDPGQGLRLIYYSQIVNDFQKGDIAEGYSVSREKKESFPLTVTSAQKNPTAFYLCATKTATGPQHFGDGTRLSIL.

The rearrangement uses TRBV27 and TRBJ1-1; TRBD1 might be the D (5 bases). With 2 bases removed from V and 4 bases from J, the gap between germline ends came to 11 bases. The CDR3 length is 14 residues. The germline CDR1 and CDR2 sequences are MNHEY and SMNVEV (reference sequence). Written as DNA, the CDR3 is TGTGCCAGCAGTTTAAAGGGAAGGGGCACTGAAGCTTTCTTT. Amino acids: CASSLKGRGTEAFF.

CDR3 region: CASSVLHSNYGYTF. In nucleotides, the CDR3 is TGTGCCAGCAGTGTACTGCACTCTAACTATGGCTACACCTTC. The chain couples TRBV2 to TRBJ1-2; D remains unclear. The CDR3 extends over 14 amino acids. V lost 4 bases to trimming and J lost 0 bases, with 9 bases between them. The germline CDR1 and CDR2 sequences are SNHLY and FYNNEI. Based on the CDR3 plus reference TRBV2 and TRBJ1-2, the full variable domain is EPEVTQTPSHQVTQMGQEVILRCVPISNHLYFYWYRQILGQKVEFLVSFYNNEISEKSEIFDDQFSVERPDGSNFTLKIRSTKLEDSAMYFCASSVLHSNYGYTFGSGTRLTVV.

The genes are TRBV4-1 and TRBJ2-1; D unclear. The V gene lost 4 bases and the J gene lost 7 bases, with 11 bases spanning the gap. Germline CDR1 reads MGHRA; CDR2 reads YSYEKL. The CDR3 runs to 13 residues. The CDR3 DNA follows: TGCGCCAGCAGCCGGGTACAGACGAATGAGCAGTTCTTC. Translated, it gives CASSRVQTNEQFF.

The gene calls are TRBV25-1 and TRBJ1-5; 7 bases map to TRBD1. The length of the CDR3 is 15 residues. V gave up 6 bases and J gave up 4 bases; unmatched junction bases: 9. CDR1 is MGHDK and CDR2 is SYGVNS in the germline V gene. The CDR3 DNA sequence: TGTGCCAGCAGCCCAGGGGGGTGGAGTAATCAGCCCCAGCATTTT. Amino acid sequence: CASSPGGWSNQPQHF. Full variable domain (rest looked up from reference TRBV25-1 and TRBJ1-5): EADIYQTPRYLVIGTGKKITLECSQTMGHDKMYWYQQDPGMELHLIHYSYGVNSTEKGDLSSESTVSRIRTEHFPLTLESARPSHTSQYLCASSPGGWSNQPQHFGDGTRLSIL.

The table lists this clone with a few counts. The rearrangement links TRBV6-1 to TRBJ2-5, with a weak D call TRBD1 (6 bases). Germline V gene lookup returns CDR1 MNHNS and CDR2 SASEGT. This CDR3 is built from 14 residues. The V gene lost 2 bases and the J gene lost 7 bases, with 14 bases spanning the gap. CDR3 nucleotides: TGTGCCAGCAGTGAAAGCAGGGGCACGGGGACCCAGTACTTC. It is translated as CASSESRGTGTQYF.

This chain uses TRBV11-2 with TRBJ1-5; no definite D call. Germline lookup yields CDR1 SGHAT and CDR2 FQNNGV. Trimming stripped 0 bases from V and 7 bases from J, with 7 bases between. The CDR3 runs to 13 residues. Here the CDR3 DNA reads TGTGCCAGCAGCTTAGATGGAGTCCAGCCCCAGCATTTT. This translates into CASSLDGVQPQHF.

The CDR3 DNA sequence: TGTGCCAGCAGCTTCATGACAGGGGGATTAGAGACCCAGTACTTC. This encodes CASSFMTGGLETQYF. V is TRBV11-2 and J is TRBJ2-5, with 9 nucleotides matching TRBD1. V shed 3 bases and J 4 bases; nucleotides not matched to a gene: 6. Germline V gene lookup returns CDR1 SGHAT and CDR2 FQNNGV. CDR3 size: 15 residues.

For the CDR3, the DNA is TGTGCCAGCAGCCAAGATGGCACTAGCTCTGGAAACACCATATATTTT. It is translated as CASSQDGTSSGNTIYF. The V and J genes are TRBV4-2 and TRBJ1-3; no definite D call. Germline V lookup: CDR1 LGHNA, CDR2 YNFKEQ. V was trimmed by 0 bases and J by 0 bases, leaving 9 bases between them. The CDR3 consists of 16 residues.

The J gene is TRBJ1-2, the V gene TRBV25-1; 8 bases match TRBD1. The CDR3 is 14 amino acids. Per germline, CDR1 MGHDK and CDR2 SYGVNS. Germline trimming cut 4 bases from V and 6 bases from J; bases unmatched to any gene: 7. The CDR3 region has the DNA TGTGCCAGCAGTGCGATCAGGGGGCAGGATGGCTACACCTTC. It codes for CASSAIRGQDGYTF.

The chain uses TRBV28 and TRBJ1-1, with D possibly being TRBD1 (6 bases). V was cut by 5 bases and J by 0 bases, with 7 bases left in between. The CDR3 contains 13 residues. CDR1 is MDHEN and CDR2 is SYDVKM in the germline V gene. CDR3 protein: CASSGTMNTEAFF. In DNA form, the CDR3 reads TGTGCCAGCAGTGGGACAATGAACACTGAAGCTTTCTTT.

The rearrangement links TRBV29-1 to TRBJ1-1; perhaps TRBD1 as D (5 bases). The CDR3 extends over 14 amino acids. Looked up from germline, CDR1 is SQVTM and CDR2 is ANQGSEA. V lost 1 base, J lost 4 bases, and 13 bases lay in between. CDR3 nucleotides: TGCAGCGTTGAAGGCAGGGCACATTCCACTGAAGCTTTCTTT. Translated, it gives CSVEGRAHSTEAFF.

The rearrangement joins TRBV6-4 to TRBJ2-2, with 7 bases lining up with TRBD2. From germline, CDR1 is MRHNA and CDR2 SNTAGT. V lost 7 bases to trimming and J lost 3 bases; unmatched junction nucleotides: 8. This CDR3 spans 15 amino acids. Written as DNA, the CDR3 is TGTGCCAGCAAGGCGGGAGCGGGCCACACCGGGGAGCTGTTTTTT. It is translated as CASKAGAGHTGELFF.

This clone showed up just once. DNA for the CDR3: TGTGCCAGCAGCTCCCTCAGGGGGAGAGGGCTCTATGGCTACACCTTC. Its translation: CASSSLRGRGLYGYTF. This chain links TRBV11-2 with TRBJ1-2; 7 bases agree with TRBD1. The CDR3 length is 16 residues. The J segment lost 4 bases and the V segment lost 4 bases, leaving 12 bases of the junction unmatched. Germline lookup yields CDR1 SGHAT and CDR2 FQNNGV.

This clone was seen a handful of times. The V and J genes are TRBV28 and TRBJ2-7, with a possible D match to TRBD2 (5 bases). Germline V gene sequence: CDR1 MDHEN, CDR2 SYDVKM. V was cut by 3 bases and J by 2 bases, with 8 bases left in between. The CDR3 is made up of 13 amino acids. The CDR3 sequence is CASSLRVPYEQYF. DNA for the CDR3: TGTGCCAGCAGTTTGAGGGTTCCCTACGAGCAGTACTTC.

This clone was counted between two and nine times. The rearrangement uses TRBV6-6 and TRBJ2-5; 7 bases line up with TRBD1. The germline gives CDR1 MNHNY, CDR2 SVGAGI (reference sequence). V gave up 3 bases and J gave up 4 bases; unmatched junction bases: 11. The CDR3 sequence is 16 residues long. The CDR3 DNA sequence: TGTGCCAGCAGTTATTCCGGGGACAGCATTTCAGAGACCCAGTACTTC. Its protein product is CASSYSGDSISETQYF.

This rearrangement joins TRBV10-3 to TRBJ2-1, with a possible D match to TRBD2 (5 bases). Looked up from germline, CDR1 is ENHRY and CDR2 is SYGVKD. Deletions cut 8 bases from V and 0 bases from J, with 8 bases between. The CDR3 consists of 13 residues. The CDR3 is CAIRGTSYNEQFF. Written as DNA, the CDR3 is TGTGCCATCCGGGGTACCTCCTACAATGAGCAGTTCTTC.

The chain joins TRBV15 to TRBJ2-1; TRBD1 agrees at 9 bases. V lost 0 bases to trimming and J lost 2 bases; unmatched junction nucleotides: 5. The CDR3 has 17 amino acids. Germline V lookup: CDR1 LNHNV, CDR2 YYDKDF (reference sequence). CDR3 coding DNA: TGTGCCACCAGCAGAGAGCGGCGGGACAGGGCCTACAATGAGCAGTTCTTC. This encodes CATSRERRDRAYNEQFF.

V gene TRBV7-6 combines with J gene TRBJ2-1, with unresolved D. Germline CDR1 and CDR2: SGHVS and FNYEAQ. V shed 1 base and J shed 8 bases, with 6 bases lying between them. The CDR3 contains 12 residues. The CDR3 here is CASSLVADEQFF. DNA of the CDR3: TGTGCCAGCAGCTTAGTGGCGGATGAGCAGTTCTTC. Complete variable domain (other parts from reference TRBV7-6 and TRBJ2-1): GAGVSQSPRYKVTKRGQDVALRCDPISGHVSLYWYRQALGQGPEFLTYFNYEAQQDKSGLPNDRFSAERPEGSISTLTIQRTEQRDSAMYRCASSLVADEQFFGPGTRLTVL.

The chain carries TRBV2 and TRBJ2-7; 10 bases fit TRBD2. CDR3 length equals 15 residues. With 7 bases clipped from V and 5 bases from J, the junction kept 11 bases outside the gene matches. Germline assignment: CDR1 SNHLY and CDR2 FYNNEI. This chain's CDR3 is CASNLLAGYSNEQYF. The CDR3 DNA is TGTGCCAGCAACCTACTAGCGGGATATTCAAACGAGCAGTACTTC.

The gene calls are TRBV4-1 and TRBJ2-5, with D hard to call. The V gene lost 0 bases and the J gene lost 2 bases, with 13 bases spanning the gap. This CDR3 is 16 amino acids long. CDR1 MGHRA and CDR2 YSYEKL come from the germline V gene. CDR3 DNA sequence: TGCGCCAGCAGCCAAGATTCGGGTCTGGATCAAGAGACCCAGTACTTC. The encoded protein is CASSQDSGLDQETQYF.

The chain couples TRBV2 to TRBJ2-7, with TRBD2 as a possible D gene (5 bases). V was shortened by 5 bases and J by 9 bases, with 14 bases between the two germline ends. This CDR3 is 12 amino acids long. Germline V gene sequence: CDR1 SNHLY, CDR2 FYNNEI. CDR3 nucleotide sequence: TGTGCCAGCAGTTTCGGACCAAGCGGGCAGTACTTC. It translates to CASSFGPSGQYF.